This T cell receptor beta chain is drawn from a study of cytomegalovirus exposure and HLA in healthy donors. Notes on this clone: What it binds is unknown.

Findings and limits, study-wide: Association with HLA alleles at 0.05 false discovery rate was found for 16,951 TCR beta sequences in a later analysis. High specificity and sensitivity for cytomegalovirus status were reported for the classifier.

The CDR3 length is 16 residues. Per germline, CDR1 SGHNT and CDR2 YENEEA. V was pared by 5 bases and J by 8 bases, with 22 bases between. With 60 Vbeta and 13 Jbeta primers, the PCR was carried out. Assay used: immunoSEQ multiplex PCR; TCRdb lists only in-frame clones, some missing. The sample has more than 110,000 clones; 75% to 80% are singletons. The origin of this receptor is a man aged 18 to 30 in good health and CMV-seronegative. The V call is TRBV11-3, the J call TRBJ2-1; perhaps TRBD2 as D (7 bases). Sequenced material: PBMCs. The DNA for the CDR3 is TGTGCCAGCAGCCCGCGTAACAACGGGGGGCACTATGAGCAGTTCTTC. Encoded protein: CASSPRNNGGHYEQFF.